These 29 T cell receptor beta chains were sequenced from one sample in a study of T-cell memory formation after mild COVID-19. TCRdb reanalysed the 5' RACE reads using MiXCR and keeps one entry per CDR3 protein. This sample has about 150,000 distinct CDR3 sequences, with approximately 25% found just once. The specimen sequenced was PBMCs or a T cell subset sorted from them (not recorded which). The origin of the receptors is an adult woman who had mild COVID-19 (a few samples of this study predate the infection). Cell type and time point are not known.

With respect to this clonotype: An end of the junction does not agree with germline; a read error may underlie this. The CDR3 nucleotides read TGTGCCACCAGTGACCCGGGGACAGACGGTTTT. Protein: CATSDPGTDGF. J is TRBJ1-1 and V is TRBV24-1; 7 bases are a match to TRBD1. Germline values: CDR1 KGHDR, CDR2 SFDVKD. The CDR3 sequence is 11 residues long.

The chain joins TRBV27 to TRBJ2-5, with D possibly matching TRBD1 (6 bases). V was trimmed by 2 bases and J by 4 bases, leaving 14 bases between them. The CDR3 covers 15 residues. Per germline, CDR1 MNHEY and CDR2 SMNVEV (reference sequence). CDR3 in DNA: TGTGCCAGCAGTTTAAGGGGGATATGGGGAGAGACCCAGTACTTC. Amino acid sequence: CASSLRGIWGETQYF.

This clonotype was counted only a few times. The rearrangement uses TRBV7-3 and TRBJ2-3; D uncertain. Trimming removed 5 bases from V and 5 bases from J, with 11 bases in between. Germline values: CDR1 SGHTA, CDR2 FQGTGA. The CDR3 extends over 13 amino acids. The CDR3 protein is CASSPHLGDTQYF. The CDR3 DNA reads TGTGCCAGCAGCCCCCATCTCGGAGATACGCAGTATTTT.

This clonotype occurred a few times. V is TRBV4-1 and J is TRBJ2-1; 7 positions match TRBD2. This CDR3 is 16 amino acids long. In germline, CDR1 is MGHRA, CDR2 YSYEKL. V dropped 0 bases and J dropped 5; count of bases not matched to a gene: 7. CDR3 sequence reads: CASSQEAGLPNNEQFF. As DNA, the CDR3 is TGCGCCAGCAGCCAAGAGGCGGGACTACCGAACAATGAGCAGTTCTTC.

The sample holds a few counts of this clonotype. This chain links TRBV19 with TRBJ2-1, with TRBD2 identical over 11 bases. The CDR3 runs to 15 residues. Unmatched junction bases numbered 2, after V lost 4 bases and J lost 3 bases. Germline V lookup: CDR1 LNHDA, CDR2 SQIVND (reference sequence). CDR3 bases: TGTGCCAGTAGTAAAGGGACTAGCGGCTACAATGAGCAGTTCTTC. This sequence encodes CASSKGTSGYNEQFF.

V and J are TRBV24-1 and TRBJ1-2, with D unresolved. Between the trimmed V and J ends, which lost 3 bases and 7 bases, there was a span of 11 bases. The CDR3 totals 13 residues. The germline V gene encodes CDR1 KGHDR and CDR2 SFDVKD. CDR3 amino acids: CATSDNTALGYTF. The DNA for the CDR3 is TGTGCCACCAGTGATAATACAGCCCTTGGCTACACCTTC.

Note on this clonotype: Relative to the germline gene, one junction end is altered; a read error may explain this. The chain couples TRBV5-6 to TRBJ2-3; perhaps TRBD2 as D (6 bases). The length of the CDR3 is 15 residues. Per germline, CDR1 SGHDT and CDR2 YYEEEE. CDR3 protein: CASSSLLASTDTKYF. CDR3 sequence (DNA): TGTGCCAGCAGCTCCCTACTAGCTAGCACAGATACGAAGTATTTT.

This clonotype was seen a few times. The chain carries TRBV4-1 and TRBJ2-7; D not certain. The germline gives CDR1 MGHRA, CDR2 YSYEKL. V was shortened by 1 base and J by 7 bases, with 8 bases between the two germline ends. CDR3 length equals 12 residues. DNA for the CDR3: TGCGCCAGCAGCCAAGGTTGGGGAGAGCAGTACTTC. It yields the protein CASSQGWGEQYF.

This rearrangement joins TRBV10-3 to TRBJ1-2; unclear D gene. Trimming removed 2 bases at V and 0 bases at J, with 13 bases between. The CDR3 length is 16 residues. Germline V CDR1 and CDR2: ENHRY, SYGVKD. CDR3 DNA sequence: TGTGCCATCAGTGAGAGGGTAACAATTCCTAACTATGGCTACACCTTC. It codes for CAISERVTIPNYGYTF.

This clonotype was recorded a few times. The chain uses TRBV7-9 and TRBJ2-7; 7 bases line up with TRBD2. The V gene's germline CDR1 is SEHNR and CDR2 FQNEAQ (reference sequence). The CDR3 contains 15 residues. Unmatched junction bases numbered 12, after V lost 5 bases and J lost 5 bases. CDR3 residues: CASSDTGREPDEQYF. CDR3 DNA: TGTGCCAGCAGCGATACGGGGCGGGAGCCCGACGAGCAGTACTTC.

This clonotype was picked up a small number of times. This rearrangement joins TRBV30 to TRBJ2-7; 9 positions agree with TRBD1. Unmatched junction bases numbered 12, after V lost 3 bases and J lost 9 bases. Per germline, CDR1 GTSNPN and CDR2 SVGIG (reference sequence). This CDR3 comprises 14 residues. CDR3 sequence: CAWRGQGRVGGQYF. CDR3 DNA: TGTGCCTGGAGGGGACAGGGTCGGGTTGGAGGGCAGTACTTC.

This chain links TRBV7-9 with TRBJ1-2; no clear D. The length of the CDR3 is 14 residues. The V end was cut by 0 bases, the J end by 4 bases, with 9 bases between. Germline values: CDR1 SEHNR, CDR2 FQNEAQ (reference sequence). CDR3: CASSLAQLAYGYTF. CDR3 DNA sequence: TGTGCCAGCAGCTTAGCTCAGCTAGCCTATGGCTACACCTTC.

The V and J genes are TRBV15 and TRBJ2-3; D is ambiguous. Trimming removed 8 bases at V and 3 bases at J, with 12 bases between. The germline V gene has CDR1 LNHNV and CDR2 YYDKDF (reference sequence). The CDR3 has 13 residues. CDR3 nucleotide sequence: TGTGCCACCCAGTGGGCCGGGACAGATACGCAGTATTTT. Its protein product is CATQWAGTDTQYF.

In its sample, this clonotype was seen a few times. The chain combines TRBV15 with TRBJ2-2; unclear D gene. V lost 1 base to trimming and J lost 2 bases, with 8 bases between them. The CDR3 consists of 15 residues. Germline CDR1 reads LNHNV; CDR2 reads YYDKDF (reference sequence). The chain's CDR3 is CATSRVDGNTGELFF. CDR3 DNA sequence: TGTGCCACCAGCAGAGTGGACGGAAACACCGGGGAGCTGTTTTTT.

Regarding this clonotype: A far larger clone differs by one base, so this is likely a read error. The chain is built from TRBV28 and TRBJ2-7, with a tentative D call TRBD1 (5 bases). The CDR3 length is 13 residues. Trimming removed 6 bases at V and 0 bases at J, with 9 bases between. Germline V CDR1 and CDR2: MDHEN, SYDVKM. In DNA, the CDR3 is TGTGCCAGCAGATTAGACAGCTCCTACGAGCAGTACTTC. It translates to CASRLDSSYEQYF.

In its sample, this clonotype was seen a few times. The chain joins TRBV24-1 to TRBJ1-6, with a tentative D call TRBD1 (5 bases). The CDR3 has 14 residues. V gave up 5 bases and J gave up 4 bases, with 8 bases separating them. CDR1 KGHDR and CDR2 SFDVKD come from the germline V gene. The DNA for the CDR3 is TGTGCCACCAGTGCCGGGGCGTATAATTCACCCCTCCACTTT. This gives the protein CATSAGAYNSPLHF.

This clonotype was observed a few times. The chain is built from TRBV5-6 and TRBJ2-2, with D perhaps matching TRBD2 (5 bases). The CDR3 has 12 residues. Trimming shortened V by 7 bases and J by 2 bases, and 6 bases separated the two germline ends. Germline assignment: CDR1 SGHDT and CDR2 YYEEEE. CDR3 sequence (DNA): TGTGCCAGCGAGGGTAACACCGGGGAGCTGTTTTTT. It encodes CASEGNTGELFF.

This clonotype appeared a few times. The CDR3 loop reads CASSLDGTGGYEQYF. The DNA of the CDR3 is TGTGCCAGCAGCTTGGATGGGACAGGGGGCTACGAGCAGTACTTC. The V gene is TRBV5-6, the J gene TRBJ2-7, with 11 bases matching TRBD1. Germline CDR1 is SGHDT and CDR2 is YYEEEE. The CDR3 is 15 residues long. After removal of 0 bases from V and 3 bases from J, the junction contained 2 bases not matched to a gene.

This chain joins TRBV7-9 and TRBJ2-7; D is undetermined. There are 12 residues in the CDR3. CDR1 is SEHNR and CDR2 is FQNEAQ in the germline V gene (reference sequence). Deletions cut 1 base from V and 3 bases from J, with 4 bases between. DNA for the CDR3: TGTGCCAGCAGCTTAGTTCGCTACGAGCAGTACTTC. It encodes CASSLVRYEQYF.

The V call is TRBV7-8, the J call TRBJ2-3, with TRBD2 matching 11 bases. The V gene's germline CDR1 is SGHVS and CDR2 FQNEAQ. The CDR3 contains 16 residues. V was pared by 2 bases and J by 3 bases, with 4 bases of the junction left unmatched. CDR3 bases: TGTGCCAGCAGCTTAATTTGGACTAGCGGGACAGATACGCAGTATTTT. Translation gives CASSLIWTSGTDTQYF. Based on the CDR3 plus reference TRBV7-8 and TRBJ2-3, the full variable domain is GAGVSQSPRYKVAKRGQDVALRCDPISGHVSLFWYQQALGQGPEFLTYFQNEAQLDKSGLPSDRFFAERPEGSVSTLKIQRTQQEDSAVYLCASSLIWTSGTDTQYFGPGTRLTVL.

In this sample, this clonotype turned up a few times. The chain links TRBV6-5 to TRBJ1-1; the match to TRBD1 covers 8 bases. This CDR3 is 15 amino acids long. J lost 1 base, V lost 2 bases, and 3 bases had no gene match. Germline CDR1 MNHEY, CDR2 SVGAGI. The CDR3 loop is CASSYHDRGNTEAFF. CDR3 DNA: TGTGCCAGCAGTTACCACGACAGGGGGAACACTGAAGCTTTCTTT.

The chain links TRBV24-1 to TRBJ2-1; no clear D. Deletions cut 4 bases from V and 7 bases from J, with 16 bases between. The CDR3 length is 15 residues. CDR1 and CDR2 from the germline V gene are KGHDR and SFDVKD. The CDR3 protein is CATSDEDPPRNEQFF. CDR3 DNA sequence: TGTGCCACCAGTGACGAGGATCCACCTCGGAATGAGCAGTTCTTC.

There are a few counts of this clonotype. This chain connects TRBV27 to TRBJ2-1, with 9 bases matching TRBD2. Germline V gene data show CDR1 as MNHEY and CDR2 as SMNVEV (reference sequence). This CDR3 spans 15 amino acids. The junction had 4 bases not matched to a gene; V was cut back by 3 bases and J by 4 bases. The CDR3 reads CASSLVAGVYNEQFF. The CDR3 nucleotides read TGTGCCAGCAGTTTGGTAGCGGGGGTATACAATGAGCAGTTCTTC.

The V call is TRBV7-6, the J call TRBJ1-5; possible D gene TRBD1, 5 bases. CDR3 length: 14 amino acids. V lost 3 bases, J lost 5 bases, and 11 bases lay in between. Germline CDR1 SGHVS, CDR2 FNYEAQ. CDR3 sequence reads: CASSFGEGDQPQHF. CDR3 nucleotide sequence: TGTGCCAGCAGCTTTGGGGAAGGGGATCAGCCCCAGCATTTT.

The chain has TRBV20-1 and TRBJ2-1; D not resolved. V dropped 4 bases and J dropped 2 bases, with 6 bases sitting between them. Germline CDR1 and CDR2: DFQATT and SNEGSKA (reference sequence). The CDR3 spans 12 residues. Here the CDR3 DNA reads TGCAGTGCTATTCCTACCTACAATGAGCAGTTCTTC. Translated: CSAIPTYNEQFF.

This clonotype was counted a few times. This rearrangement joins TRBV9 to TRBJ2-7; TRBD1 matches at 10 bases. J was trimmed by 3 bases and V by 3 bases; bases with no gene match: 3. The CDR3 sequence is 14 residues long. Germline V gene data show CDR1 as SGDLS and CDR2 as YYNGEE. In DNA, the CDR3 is TGTGCCAGCAGCGCGGGACAGGGGTTCTACGAGCAGTACTTC. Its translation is CASSAGQGFYEQYF.

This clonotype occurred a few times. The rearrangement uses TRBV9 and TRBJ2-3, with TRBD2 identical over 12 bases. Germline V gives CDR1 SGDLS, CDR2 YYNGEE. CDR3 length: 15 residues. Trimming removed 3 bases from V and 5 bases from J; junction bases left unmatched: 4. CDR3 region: CASSASGRAIDTQYF. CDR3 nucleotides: TGTGCCAGCAGCGCTAGCGGGAGGGCCATAGATACGCAGTATTTT.

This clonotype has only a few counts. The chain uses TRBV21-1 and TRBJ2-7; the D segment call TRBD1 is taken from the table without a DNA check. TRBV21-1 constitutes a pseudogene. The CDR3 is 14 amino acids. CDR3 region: CATPGQGSHYEQYF. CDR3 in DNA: TGTGCCACCCCGGGACAGGGGAGTCACTACGAGCAGTACTTC.

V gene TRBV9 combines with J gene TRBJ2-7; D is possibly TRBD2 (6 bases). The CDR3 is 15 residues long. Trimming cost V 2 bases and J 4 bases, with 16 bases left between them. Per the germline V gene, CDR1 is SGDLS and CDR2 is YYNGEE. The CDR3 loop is CASSVHRDGGYEQYF. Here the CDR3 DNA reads TGTGCCAGCAGCGTTCACCGGGACGGGGGATACGAGCAGTACTTC.